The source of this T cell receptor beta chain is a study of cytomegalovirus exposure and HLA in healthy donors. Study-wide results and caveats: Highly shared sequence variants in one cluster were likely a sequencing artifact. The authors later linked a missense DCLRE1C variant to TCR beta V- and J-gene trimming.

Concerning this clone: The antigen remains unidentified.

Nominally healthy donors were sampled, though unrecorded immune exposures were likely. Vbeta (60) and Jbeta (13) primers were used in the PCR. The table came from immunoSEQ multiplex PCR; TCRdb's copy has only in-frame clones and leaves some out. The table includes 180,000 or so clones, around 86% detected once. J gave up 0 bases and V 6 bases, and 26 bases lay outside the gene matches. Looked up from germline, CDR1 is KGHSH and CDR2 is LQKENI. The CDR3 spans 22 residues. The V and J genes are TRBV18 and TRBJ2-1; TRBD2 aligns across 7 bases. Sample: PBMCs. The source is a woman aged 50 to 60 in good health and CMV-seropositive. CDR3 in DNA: TGTGCCAGCTCCTCCCCCCTTAGAATGGGCGGGAGCCCCAAAAGCTCCTACAATGAGCAGTTCTTC. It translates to CASSSPLRMGGSPKSSYNEQFF. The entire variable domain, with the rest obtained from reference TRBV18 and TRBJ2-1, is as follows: NAGVMQNPRHLVRRRGQEARLRCSPMKGHSHVYWYRQLPEEGLKFMVYLQKENIIDESGMPKERFSAEFPKEGPSILRIQQVVRGDSAAYFCASSSPLRMGGSPKSSYNEQFFGPGTRLTVL.